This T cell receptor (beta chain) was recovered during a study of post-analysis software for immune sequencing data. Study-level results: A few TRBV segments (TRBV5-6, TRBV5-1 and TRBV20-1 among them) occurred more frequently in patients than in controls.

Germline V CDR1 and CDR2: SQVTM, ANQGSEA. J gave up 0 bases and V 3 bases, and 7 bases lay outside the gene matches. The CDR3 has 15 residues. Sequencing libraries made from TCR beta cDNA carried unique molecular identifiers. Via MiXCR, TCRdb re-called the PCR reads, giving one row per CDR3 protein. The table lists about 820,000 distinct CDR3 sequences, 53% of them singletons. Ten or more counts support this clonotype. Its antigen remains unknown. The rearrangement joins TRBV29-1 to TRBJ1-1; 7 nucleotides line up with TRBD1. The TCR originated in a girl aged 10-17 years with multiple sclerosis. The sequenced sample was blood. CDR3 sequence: CSVDPAGQLNTEAFF. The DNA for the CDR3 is TGCAGCGTTGACCCTGCGGGACAGCTGAACACTGAAGCTTTCTTT. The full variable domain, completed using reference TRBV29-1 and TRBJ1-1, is SAVISQKPSRDICQRGTSLTIQCQVDSQVTMMFWYRQQPGQSLTLIATANQGSEATYESGFVIDKFPISRPNLTFSTLTVSNMSPEDSSIYLCSVDPAGQLNTEAFFGQGTRLTVV.